The TCR beta chain described here comes from a study of control samples from healthy donors and cancer patients. With 4 bases removed from V and 6 bases from J, the gap between germline ends came to 18 bases. Germline assignment: CDR1 ENHRY and CDR2 SYGVKD. The CDR3 length is 15 residues. In this sample, this clone turned up once. TCRdb's table, derived via immunoSEQ multiplex PCR, lists solely in-frame clones and lacks some. This table holds some 64,000 clones, less than 95% found once. The receptor was derived from a woman aged 45-60 years with colorectal cancer. The chain links TRBV10-3 to TRBJ1-2, with D perhaps TRBD1 (5 bases). Sequencing was performed on PBMCs. This CDR3 is CAISGSGRALNGYTF. In DNA form, the CDR3 reads TGTGCCATCAGTGGTTCGGGACGGGCACTCAATGGCTACACCTTC.